The clone carrying this T cell receptor beta chain was observed a handful of times. The CDR3 runs 10 residues. V was cut by 6 bases and J by 6 bases, with 6 bases left in between. Germline V gene sequence: CDR1 MNHEY, CDR2 SMNVEV (reference sequence). Using a J-beta primer mix together with a sample-barcoded 5' primer, a second PCR was run for roughly 7 to 11 cycles. TCRdb re-analysed the 5' RACE reads in MiXCR, keeping a single row per CDR3 protein. Of about 1.5 million distinct CDR3 sequences in the sample, around 39% were seen once. The record originates from a study of blood T cells in healthy people across ages.

This receptor was obtained from a woman between 18 and 29 years old in good health. The V and J genes are TRBV27 and TRBJ2-7; no clear D. Sequenced sample: blood. The CDR3 DNA is TGTGCCAGCAGCGGAATCGAGCAGTACTTC. Translation: CASSGIEQYF.